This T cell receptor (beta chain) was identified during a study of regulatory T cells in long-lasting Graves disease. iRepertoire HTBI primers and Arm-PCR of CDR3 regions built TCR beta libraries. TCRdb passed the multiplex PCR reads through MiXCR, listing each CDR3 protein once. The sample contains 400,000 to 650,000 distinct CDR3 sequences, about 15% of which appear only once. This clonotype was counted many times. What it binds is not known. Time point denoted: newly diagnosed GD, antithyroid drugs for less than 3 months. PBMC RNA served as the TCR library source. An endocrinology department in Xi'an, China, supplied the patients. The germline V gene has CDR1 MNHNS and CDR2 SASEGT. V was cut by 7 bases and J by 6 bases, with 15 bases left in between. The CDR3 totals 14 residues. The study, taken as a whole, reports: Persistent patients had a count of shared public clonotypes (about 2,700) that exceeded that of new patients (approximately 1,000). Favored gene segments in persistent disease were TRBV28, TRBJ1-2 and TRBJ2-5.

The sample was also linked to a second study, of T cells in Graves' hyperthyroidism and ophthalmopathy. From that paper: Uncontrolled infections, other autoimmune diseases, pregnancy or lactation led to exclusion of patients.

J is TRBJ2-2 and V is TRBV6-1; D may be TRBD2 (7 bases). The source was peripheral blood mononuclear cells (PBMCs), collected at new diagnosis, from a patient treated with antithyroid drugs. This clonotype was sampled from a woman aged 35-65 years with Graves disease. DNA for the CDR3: TGTGCCAGCAAGGGGGAGGGTACGGCCGGGGAGCTGTTTTTT. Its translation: CASKGEGTAGELFF.